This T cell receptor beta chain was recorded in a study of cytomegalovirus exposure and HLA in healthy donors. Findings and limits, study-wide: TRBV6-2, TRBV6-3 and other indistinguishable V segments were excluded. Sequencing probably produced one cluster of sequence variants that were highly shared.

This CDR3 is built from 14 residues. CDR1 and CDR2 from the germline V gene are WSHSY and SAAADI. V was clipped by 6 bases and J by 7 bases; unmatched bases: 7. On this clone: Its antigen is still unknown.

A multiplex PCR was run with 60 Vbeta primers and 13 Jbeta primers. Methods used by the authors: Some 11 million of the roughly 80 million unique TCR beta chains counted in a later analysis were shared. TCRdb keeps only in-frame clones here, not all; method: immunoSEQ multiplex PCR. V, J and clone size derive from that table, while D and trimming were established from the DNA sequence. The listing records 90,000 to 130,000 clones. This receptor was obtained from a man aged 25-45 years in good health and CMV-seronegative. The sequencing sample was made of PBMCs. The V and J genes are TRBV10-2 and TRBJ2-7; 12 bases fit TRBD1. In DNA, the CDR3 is TGCGCCAGCAGGGAAGGGACAGGGGGCGTTGAGCAGTACTTC. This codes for CASREGTGGVEQYF.